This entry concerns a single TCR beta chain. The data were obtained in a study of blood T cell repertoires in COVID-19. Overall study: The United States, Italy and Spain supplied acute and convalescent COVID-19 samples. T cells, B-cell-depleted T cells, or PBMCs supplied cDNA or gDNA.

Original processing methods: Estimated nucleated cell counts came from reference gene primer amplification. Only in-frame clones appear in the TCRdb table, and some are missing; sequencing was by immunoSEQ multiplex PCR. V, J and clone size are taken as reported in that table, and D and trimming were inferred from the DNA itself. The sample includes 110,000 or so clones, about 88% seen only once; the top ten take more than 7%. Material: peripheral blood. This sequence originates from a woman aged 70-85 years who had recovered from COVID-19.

CDR3 amino acids: CASSTRTGSGANVLTF. DNA for the CDR3: TGTGCCAGCAGCACCCGGACAGGCTCTGGGGCCAACGTCCTGACTTTC. The rearrangement joins TRBV9 to TRBJ2-6, with 7 bases matching TRBD1. Germline assignment: CDR1 SGDLS and CDR2 YYNGEE. The V and J ends lost 4 bases and 0 bases, in that order; junction bases with no gene match: 4. This CDR3 comprises 16 residues. Filled out from reference TRBV9 and TRBJ2-6, the complete variable domain reads DSGVTQTPKHLITATGQRVTLRCSPRSGDLSVYWYQQSLDQGLQFLIQYYNGEERAKGNILERFSAQQFPDLHSELNLSSLELGDSALYFCASSTRTGSGANVLTFGAGSRLTVL.